Below, 18 T cell receptor beta chains from the same sample are listed, as sequenced in a study of shared clonotypes between healthy human individuals. Assay used: immunoSEQ multiplex PCR; TCRdb lists only in-frame clones, some missing. The table includes 150,000 to 200,000 clones, approximately 60% detected once. The sequenced sample was memory CD4+ T cells sorted from blood. Subset: CD45RA-negative fraction. These receptors were collected from a man under 40 in good health.

The J gene is TRBJ2-2, the V gene TRBV14; D possibly corresponds to TRBD1 (5 bases). CDR3 length: 18 residues. V shed 2 bases and J shed 5 bases, with 21 bases lying between them. Germline V gives CDR1 SGHDN, CDR2 FVKESK. The CDR3 sequence: CASSQHASQAVKTGELFF. As DNA, the CDR3 is TGTGCCAGCAGCCAACACGCCTCACAGGCCGTAAAGACCGGGGAGCTGTTTTTT.

This clone appeared once. The V call is TRBV7-2, the J call TRBJ1-1, with a weak D call TRBD1 (5 bases). CDR1 and CDR2 (germline): SGHTA, FQGNSA. V lost 3 bases to trimming and J lost 4 bases, with 12 bases between them. This CDR3 has 14 residues. CDR3 sequence reads: CASSLGAGSTEAFF. The CDR3 region has the DNA TGTGCCAGCAGCTTGGGCGCAGGGAGCACTGAAGCTTTCTTT.

This sequence joins TRBV18 and TRBJ2-5, with TRBD1 as a possible D gene (6 bases). CDR1 is KGHSH and CDR2 is LQKENI in the germline V gene. V was trimmed by 1 base and J by 2 bases, leaving 11 bases between them. This CDR3 region has 15 residues. The CDR3 loop reads CASSPRRTGQETQYF. In DNA form, the CDR3 reads TGTGCCAGCTCACCACGGCGAACAGGGCAAGAGACCCAGTACTTC.

A word on this clone: A read error may be the cause here, since a much bigger clone is one base away. The same CDR3 can be traced to other DNA sequences in this sample. The chain employs TRBV7-9 and TRBJ2-3; D is unclear. Germline values: CDR1 SEHNR, CDR2 FQNEAQ (reference sequence). V lost 2 bases and J 3 bases, leaving 0 bases between the germline ends. The CDR3 sequence is 11 residues long. DNA of the CDR3: TGTGCCAGCAGCTTAACAGATACGCAGTATTTT. Its translation: CASSLTDTQYF.

This clone was found a few times. V is TRBV10-2 and J is TRBJ2-7, with TRBD2 matching over 7 bases. V shed 7 bases, J shed 4 bases, and the junction held 19 bases outside the gene matches. The germline V gene has CDR1 WSHSY and CDR2 SAAADI. The CDR3 length is 17 residues. CDR3 in amino acids: CASKEGASGPLGYEQYF. The CDR3 DNA is TGCGCCAGCAAGGAAGGGGCTAGCGGCCCCCTAGGTTACGAGCAGTACTTC.

CDR3 bases: TGTGCCAGCAGCTTCGACGGCAGTAGCTCTGGGGCCAACGTCCTGACTTTC. It specifies CASSFDGSSSGANVLTF. The V gene is TRBV11-2, the J gene TRBJ2-6, with no clear D. The CDR3 runs 17 residues. The ends were cut back, 3 bases at V and 0 bases at J, with 12 bases in the middle. Germline V gives CDR1 SGHAT, CDR2 FQNNGV.

The chain links TRBV4-2 to TRBJ2-1; D is perhaps TRBD1 (6 bases). Looked up from germline, CDR1 is LGHNA and CDR2 is YNFKEQ. V gave up 6 bases and J gave up 9 bases, with 9 bases separating them. The CDR3 is made up of 11 amino acids. The CDR3 here is CASRQGSEQFF. The DNA for the CDR3 is TGTGCCAGCAGGCAGGGGAGTGAGCAGTTCTTC.

The chain is built from TRBV18 and TRBJ2-3; D is tentatively TRBD1 or TRBD2 (5 bases each). CDR3 length equals 16 residues. Germline V gene sequence: CDR1 KGHSH, CDR2 LQKENI. V was trimmed by 0 bases and J by 1 base, leaving 11 bases between them. The chain's CDR3 is CASSPPRDGGTDTQYF. DNA for the CDR3: TGTGCCAGCTCACCACCCAGGGACGGCGGCACAGATACGCAGTATTTT.

A note on this clone: Other DNA sequences in the same sample also yield this CDR3. The rearrangement joins TRBV6-1 to TRBJ2-1, with TRBD2 matching over 12 bases. CDR1 is MNHNS, CDR2 SASEGT, per germline. The CDR3 covers 14 residues. V lost 6 bases, J lost 5 bases, and 2 bases stayed unmatched. CDR3 nucleotides: TGTGCCAGCAGGCGACTAGCGGGGGACAATGAGCAGTTCTTC. Translated, it gives CASRRLAGDNEQFF.

This clone was seen a handful of times. The chain combines TRBV27 with TRBJ1-2, with TRBD1 matching 9 bases. Germline V gene data show CDR1 as MNHEY and CDR2 as SMNVEV (reference sequence). The CDR3 totals 13 residues. Trimming at V came to 3 bases and at J to 7 bases, leaving 3 bases not matched to a gene. CDR3 DNA: TGTGCCAGCAGTTTTGACAGGGGGGGTGGCTACACCTTC. Its protein is CASSFDRGGGYTF.

V and J are TRBV7-9 and TRBJ2-5; D might be TRBD1 or TRBD2, each matching 5 bases. CDR1 and CDR2 (germline): SEHNR, FQNEAQ (reference sequence). This CDR3 spans 14 amino acids. Trimming shortened V by 5 bases and J by 5 bases, and 15 bases separated the two germline ends. CDR3 bases: TGTGCCAGCAGCGCTATCAGGTGGGGGGAGACCCAGTACTTC. Amino acids: CASSAIRWGETQYF.

The gene calls are TRBV6-5 and TRBJ2-1, with TRBD2 matching over 7 bases. The CDR3 consists of 14 residues. With 6 bases clipped from V and 5 bases from J, the junction kept 7 bases outside the gene matches. Germline CDR1 and CDR2: MNHEY and SVGAGI. Written as DNA, the CDR3 is TGTGCCAGCAGGCGAGGGAGGGACGACAATGAGCAGTTCTTC. Its translation is CASRRGRDDNEQFF.

CDR3 protein: CASSQSYGYTF. The CDR3 DNA sequence: TGTGCCAGCAGCCAAAGCTATGGCTACACCTTC. This rearrangement joins TRBV28 to TRBJ1-2, with D hard to call. Per germline, CDR1 MDHEN and CDR2 SYDVKM. This CDR3 comprises 11 residues. Trimming stripped 6 bases from V and 4 bases from J, with 6 bases between.

CDR3 sequence: CSVAQGQGTEAFF. The CDR3 DNA reads as TGCAGCGTGGCGCAGGGGCAAGGGACTGAAGCTTTCTTT. This sequence joins TRBV29-1 and TRBJ1-1, with TRBD1 as a possible D gene (6 bases). Per the germline V gene, CDR1 is SQVTM and CDR2 is ANQGSEA. This CDR3 has 13 residues. V dropped 6 bases and J dropped 5 bases, with 16 bases sitting between them.

In its sample, this clone was seen a few times. The CDR3 sequence: CASSLGGGSVSYNEQFF. CDR3 DNA sequence: TGTGCCAGCAGCTTAGGCGGTGGGAGTGTGTCCTACAATGAGCAGTTCTTC. V gene TRBV7-8 combines with J gene TRBJ2-1; possibly TRBD2 for D (5 bases). Germline assignment: CDR1 SGHVS and CDR2 FQNEAQ. The CDR3 totals 17 residues. The V and J ends lost 1 base and 1 base respectively, with 14 bases between them.

The rearrangement joins TRBV19 to TRBJ2-1, with 7 positions matching TRBD2. The germline V gene has CDR1 LNHDA and CDR2 SQIVND (reference sequence). This CDR3 has 16 residues. With 3 bases clipped from V and 0 bases from J, the junction kept 5 bases outside the gene matches. The CDR3 reads CASSMVWGGSYNEQFF. CDR3 bases: TGTGCCAGTAGTATGGTATGGGGGGGCTCCTACAATGAGCAGTTCTTC.

This chain uses TRBV5-5 with TRBJ2-1; D not certain. Trimming removed 1 base at V and 8 bases at J, with 4 bases between. Per the germline V gene, CDR1 is SGHKS and CDR2 is YYEKEE (reference sequence). The CDR3 length is 11 residues. As DNA, the CDR3 is TGTGCCAGCAGCTTGTTTTATGAGCAGTTCTTC. This gives the protein CASSLFYEQFF.

The rearrangement joins TRBV5-1 to TRBJ2-7; D is unclear. V lost 0 bases, J lost 3 bases, and 16 bases lay in between. Looked up from germline, CDR1 is SGHRS and CDR2 is YFSETQ. The CDR3 is 16 residues long. CDR3 nucleotides: TGCGCCAGCAGCTTGGGGGGAACAGACACCGTCTACGAGCAGTACTTC. The encoded protein is CASSLGGTDTVYEQYF. The variable domain in full, completed from reference TRBV5-1 and TRBJ2-7, reads KAGVTQTPRYLIKTRGQQVTLSCSPISGHRSVSWYQQTPGQGLQFLFEYFSETQRNKGNFPGRFSGRQFSNSRSEMNVSTLELGDSALYLCASSLGGTDTVYEQYFGPGTRLTVT.